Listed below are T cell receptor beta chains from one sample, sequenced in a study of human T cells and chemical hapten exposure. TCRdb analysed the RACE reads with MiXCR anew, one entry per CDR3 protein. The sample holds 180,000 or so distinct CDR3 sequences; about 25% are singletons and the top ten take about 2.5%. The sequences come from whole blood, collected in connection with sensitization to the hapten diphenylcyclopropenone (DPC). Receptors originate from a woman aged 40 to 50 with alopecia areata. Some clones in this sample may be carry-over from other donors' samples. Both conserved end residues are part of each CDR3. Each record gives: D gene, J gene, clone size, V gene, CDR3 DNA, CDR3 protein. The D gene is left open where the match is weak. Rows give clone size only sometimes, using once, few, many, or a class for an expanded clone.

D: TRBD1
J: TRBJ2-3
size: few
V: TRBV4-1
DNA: TGCGCCAGCAGCCAAGCGTATCGACAGGGGGCGGGAGATACGCAGTATTTT
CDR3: CASSQAYRQGAGDTQYF

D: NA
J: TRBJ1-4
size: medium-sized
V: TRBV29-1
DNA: TGCAGCGTGCAGTACGCAACTAATGAAAAACTGTTTTTT
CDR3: CSVQYATNEKLFF

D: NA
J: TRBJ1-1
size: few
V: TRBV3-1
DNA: TGTGCCAGCAGCCAAGATACGAAGTTCACTGAAGCTTTCTTT
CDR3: CASSQDTKFTEAFF

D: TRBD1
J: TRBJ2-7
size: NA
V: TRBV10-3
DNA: TGTGCCATCAGTCCGGGACAGGGCTACGAGCAGTACTTC
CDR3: CAISPGQGYEQYF

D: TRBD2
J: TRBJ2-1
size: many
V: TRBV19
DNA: TGTGCCAGTAGTCTCCTAGCGGGAAATGAGCAGTTCTTC
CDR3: CASSLLAGNEQFF

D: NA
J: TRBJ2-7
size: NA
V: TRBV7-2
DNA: TGTGCCAGCAGCTTTTGGGGCCAAACCTACGAGCAGTACTTC
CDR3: CASSFWGQTYEQYF

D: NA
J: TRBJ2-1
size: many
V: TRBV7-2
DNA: TGTGCCAGCAGCTTAACCGGGACGGTCAATGAGCAGTTCTTC
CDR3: CASSLTGTVNEQFF

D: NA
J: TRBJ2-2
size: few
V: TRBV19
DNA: TGTGCCAGTAATTCGGGACTGTGGGGCGGGGAGCTGTTTTTT
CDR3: CASNSGLWGGELFF

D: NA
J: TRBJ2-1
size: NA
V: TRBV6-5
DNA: TGTGCCAGCAGTTTCGCGGACAAGCGAGGCAATGAGCAGTTCTTC
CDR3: CASSFADKRGNEQFF

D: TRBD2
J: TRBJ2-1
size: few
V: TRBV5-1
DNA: TGCGCCAGCAGCTTTACTAGCGGGGGGAATGAGCAGTTCTTC
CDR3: CASSFTSGGNEQFF

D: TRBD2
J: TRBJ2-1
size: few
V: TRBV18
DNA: TGTGCCAGCTCACCACGGCCTAGCGGTTCCTACAATGAGCAGTTCTTC
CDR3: CASSPRPSGSYNEQFF

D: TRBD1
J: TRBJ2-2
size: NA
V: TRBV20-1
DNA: TGCAGTGCTAGAGATGCGGGACAGGGGGGGACCGGGGAGCTGTTTTTT
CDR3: CSARDAGQGGTGELFF

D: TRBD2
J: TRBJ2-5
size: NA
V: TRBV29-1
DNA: TGCAGCGTCGCGGGGGATCAAGAGACCCAGTACTTC
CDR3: CSVAGDQETQYF

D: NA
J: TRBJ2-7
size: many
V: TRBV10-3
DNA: TGTGCCATCAGTGAAAGGGACCCAGAGCGGGACGAGCAGTACTTC
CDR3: CAISERDPERDEQYF

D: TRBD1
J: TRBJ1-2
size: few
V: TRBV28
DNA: TGTGCCAGCAGTCGGGGACAGGGGGCCGGAACCTTC
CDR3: CASSRGQGAGTF

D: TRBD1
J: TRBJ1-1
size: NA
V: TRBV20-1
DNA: TGCAGTGCTAGGGACAGGGGGATTGAAGCTTTCTTT
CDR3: CSARDRGIEAFF

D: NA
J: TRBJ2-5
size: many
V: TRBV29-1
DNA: TGCAGCGTTGCGGTCAGTCCGGTTCGAGAGACCCAGTACTTC
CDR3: CSVAVSPVRETQYF